The clone carrying this TCR beta chain was seen once. Germline CDR1 MNHEY, CDR2 SVGEGT. The CDR3 has 13 amino acids. V was trimmed by 2 bases and J by 4 bases, leaving 6 bases between them. The sample is drawn from a study of T cell responses to AZD1222 COVID-19 vaccine. In the study overall: Pooled together were second doses at about 4 or about 12 weeks.

Libraries were prepared by immunoSEQ multiplex PCR; TCRdb keeps only in-frame clonotypes and omits some of them. Found here are 95,000 to 130,000 clones, about 90% of them singletons; the top ten hold around 7.5%. This sequence was found in an adult in good health. Sequencing was performed on peripheral blood, taken on day 0 of AZD1222 vaccination. The chain combines TRBV6-2 or TRBV6-3 with TRBJ1-5; D gene ambiguous. In nucleotides, the CDR3 is TGTGCCAGCAGTTACGTCAGGAATCAGCCCCAGCATTTT. Protein sequence: CASSYVRNQPQHF.